The T cell receptor (beta chain) under discussion was sequenced for a study of blood T cell repertoires in COVID-19. Sequencing was performed with immunoSEQ multiplex PCR; in TCRdb, only in-frame clones are kept and a portion is missing. Of 300,000 to 400,000 clones listed, about 92% are singletons. The V gene end was trimmed by 4 bases and the J gene end by 9 bases; junction bases not matched to a gene: 16. This CDR3 is built from 16 residues. Germline CDR1 and CDR2: SGDLS and YYNGEE. This receptor was taken from a man between 60 and 75 years old who had recovered from COVID-19. This chain uses TRBV9 with TRBJ2-1; 7 bases are shared with TRBD2. The material sequenced was PBMCs or T cells enriched from blood (not recorded which). The DNA for the CDR3 is TGTGCCAGCAGCCCAAGTCAAGCCGCGGGAGTATCTGAGCAGTTCTTC. It codes for CASSPSQAAGVSEQFF.